This entry features one T cell receptor (beta chain) sequence. Its antigen remains unidentified. This entry belongs to a study of type 1 regulatory T cells. Overall study context: An in vitro protocol generated T-allo10, a Tr1-enriched, alloantigen-specific CD4 T cell product. Notes on the study in general: Compared with non-Tr1 cells, Tr1 cells showed a narrower TCR repertoire.

CDR3 size: 18 residues. The germline CDR1 and CDR2 sequences are SGHTA and FQGNSA. V was shortened by 1 base and J by 0 bases, with 19 bases between the two germline ends. Via MiXCR, TCRdb re-called the reads, giving one row per CDR3 protein. The sample has 63,000 or so distinct CDR3 sequences; 45% to 50% are singletons. This sequence originates from a human donor in good health. Sequenced material: cultured non-Tr1 T cells, either the whole culture or a sorted T cell fraction (not recorded which). V gene TRBV7-2 combines with J gene TRBJ2-7; TRBD1 might be the D (6 bases). The CDR3 protein is CASSLGGPLAPSSYEQYF. In DNA, the CDR3 is TGTGCCAGCAGCTTAGGGGGGCCACTGGCCCCGAGCTCCTACGAGCAGTACTTC.